This TCR beta chain emerged from a study of metastatic and nonmetastatic thyroid tumors. Study context: Both malignant and benign thyroid patients supplied peripheral blood and tumor or nodule tissue samples, across which the repertoires of these patients were then compared.

Original analysis: Clinicopathological groups differed in CDR3, with these differences serving to build a distant-metastasis classifier for papillary thyroid cancer. TCRdb re-called clones from the PCR reads using MiXCR. These V and J calls rely on TCRdb rather than the paper's analysis. Here the sample spans about 22,000 clones, more than 15% being singletons. This clone showed up just a few times. Its antigen is unidentified. Distinct nucleotide sequences in the sample also encode this CDR3. General study results and limits: As reported, TCR beta diversity in blood and tumor was significantly higher in malignant thyroid tumors than in benign nodules.

Every patient was untreated before thyroid surgery. V lost 10 bases and J lost 1; bases outside the gene matches: 11. Germline assignment: CDR1 SEHNR and CDR2 FQNEAQ (reference sequence). The length of the CDR3 is 17 residues. The chain has TRBV7-9 and TRBJ2-1; 12 nucleotides match TRBD2. This clonotype was sampled from a male donor with papillary thyroid cancer or a benign thyroid nodule (not recorded which). Some clones in this sample may be carry-over from other donors' samples. Input material: adjacent normal tissue. The CDR3 is CANEASGRAESYNEQFF. For the CDR3, the DNA is TGTGCCAATGAAGCTAGCGGGAGGGCCGAGTCCTACAATGAGCAGTTCTTC.